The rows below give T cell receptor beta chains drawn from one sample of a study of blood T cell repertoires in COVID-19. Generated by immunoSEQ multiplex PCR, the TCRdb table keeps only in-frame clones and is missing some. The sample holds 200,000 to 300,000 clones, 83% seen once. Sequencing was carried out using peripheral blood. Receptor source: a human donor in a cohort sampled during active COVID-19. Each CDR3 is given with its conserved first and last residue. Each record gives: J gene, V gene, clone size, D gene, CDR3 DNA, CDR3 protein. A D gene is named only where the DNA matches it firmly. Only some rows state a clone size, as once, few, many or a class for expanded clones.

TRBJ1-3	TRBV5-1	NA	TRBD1	TGCGCCAGCAGCAGCGTTTGGACAGGGAGAGGTGCGGCCTCTGGAAACACCATATATTTT	CASSSVWTGRGAASGNTIYF
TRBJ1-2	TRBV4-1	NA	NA	TGCGCCAGCAGCCACGGAGAGGTAGACAGCTATGGCTACACCTTC	CASSHGEVDSYGYTF
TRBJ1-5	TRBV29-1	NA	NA	TGCAGCGTTGCGGGGGATGGCAATCAGCCCCAGCATTTT	CSVAGDGNQPQHF
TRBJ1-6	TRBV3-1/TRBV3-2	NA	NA	TGTGCCAGCAGCGGGCGGGGAGCCGATAATTCACCCCTCCACTTT	CASSGRGADNSPLHF
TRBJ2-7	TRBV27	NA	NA	TGTGCCAGCAGTCCCCTCGGTCAGGGCACCTACGAGCAGTACTTC	CASSPLGQGTYEQYF
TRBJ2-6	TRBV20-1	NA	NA	TGCAGTGCTAGTACAGGGAGTAGGTCTGGGGCCAACGTCCTGACTTTC	CSASTGSRSGANVLTF
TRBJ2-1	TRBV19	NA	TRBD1	TGTGCCTCAACCTCCCCGGGACAGGGTCTAGATGAGCAGTTCTTC	CASTSPGQGLDEQFF
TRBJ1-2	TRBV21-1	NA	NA	TGTGCCAGCAGCTTTCACGCCGGGACAGGTCGTGGCTACACCTTC	CASSFHAGTGRGYTF
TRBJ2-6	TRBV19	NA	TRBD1	TGTGCCAGTAGTATTACAGGGGGCTCTGGGGCCAACGTCCTGACTTTC	CASSITGGSGANVLTF
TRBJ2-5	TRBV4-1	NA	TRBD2	TGCGCCAGCAGCCAGGGACTAGCGGGGGGAATAAAGACCCAGTACTTC	CASSQGLAGGIKTQYF
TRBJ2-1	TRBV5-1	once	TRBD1	TGCGCCAGCAGCCAAGGGGACAGCTACAATGAGCAGTTCTTC	CASSQGDSYNEQFF
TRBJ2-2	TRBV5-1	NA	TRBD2	TGCGCCAGCAGCTTGGGGACTAGAAACACCGGGGAGCTGTTTTTT	CASSLGTRNTGELFF
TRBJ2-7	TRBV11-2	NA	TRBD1	TGTGCCAGCAGCTTAATCCGGGACAGGGGGTTTCAGCAGTACTTC	CASSLIRDRGFQQYF
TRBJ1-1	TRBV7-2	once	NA	TGTGCCAGCAGCTTCCTAAGAACCACTGAAGCTTTCTTT	CASSFLRTTEAFF
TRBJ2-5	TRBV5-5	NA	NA	TGTGCCAGCAGCTTGTCCCAGGGCCGATCGATTCAAGAGACCCAGTACTTC	CASSLSQGRSIQETQYF
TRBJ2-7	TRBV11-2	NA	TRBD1	TGTGCCAGCAGCTTCGGGGACAGGGGTTACGAGCAGTACTTC	CASSFGDRGYEQYF